Listed here are 12 T cell receptor beta chains from one sample, sequenced in a study of T cells after yellow fever vaccination (dated by TCRdb to the late 2010s). Libraries were constructed by 5' RACE. The sequencer was an Illumina HiSeq 2500. TCRdb trimmed the raw reads at Q25, called clones with MiXCR and kept productive beta chains. Rows with a matching CDR3 protein are joined into one entry that keeps the most common DNA and genes. This sample is represented by 200,000 to 300,000 distinct CDR3 sequences; roughly 6.8% of them were singletons. Around 1% of the sample goes to the ten largest clones. Sample treatment or condition, as interpreted from the label and publication: live attenuated yellow fever vaccine strain. Specimen: CD4+ T cells sorted from PBMCs, collected on the day of the yellow fever booster vaccination. Receptors originate from a man aged 30 to 39 who received the YFV17D yellow fever vaccine.

This clonotype was seen many times. V gene TRBV7-9 combines with J gene TRBJ2-5; D remains unclear. V was shortened by 5 bases and J by 2 bases, with 3 bases between the two germline ends. The V gene's germline CDR1 is SEHNR and CDR2 FQNEAQ (reference sequence). The CDR3 length is 11 residues. DNA for the CDR3: TGTGCCAGCAGCCATCAAGAGACCCAGTACTTC. Encoded protein: CASSHQETQYF. Complete variable domain (other parts from reference TRBV7-9 and TRBJ2-5): DTGVSQNPRHKITKRGQNVTFRCDPISEHNRLYWYRQTLGQGPEFLTYFQNEAQLEKSRLLSDRFSAERPKGSFSTLEIQRTEQGDSAMYLCASSHQETQYFGPGTRLLVL.

This clonotype was counted between two and nine times. The rearrangement joins TRBV20-1 to TRBJ2-7; 7 bases are a match to TRBD1. Germline V gene lookup returns CDR1 DFQATT and CDR2 SNEGSKA (reference sequence). This CDR3 has 14 amino acids. After removal of 6 bases from V and 3 bases from J, the junction contained 11 bases not matched to a gene. CDR3 sequence: CSAKPRGTYYEQYF. Written as DNA, the CDR3 is TGCAGTGCCAAACCCAGGGGGACCTACTACGAGCAGTACTTC.

This clonotype came up a few times. The V and J genes are TRBV3-1 and TRBJ2-7; a possible D gene is TRBD2 (6 bases). V lost 3 bases to trimming and J lost 7 bases, with 13 bases between them. The V gene's germline CDR1 is LGHDT and CDR2 YNNKEL (reference sequence). This CDR3 region has 13 residues. Written as DNA, the CDR3 is TGTGCCAGCAGCCAGGTAGGGACTCGGGAGCAGTACTTC. It translates to CASSQVGTREQYF.

The chain couples TRBV2 to TRBJ2-5; tentatively, D is TRBD2 (5 bases). The CDR3 extends over 10 amino acids. V was trimmed by 6 bases and J by 7 bases, leaving 6 bases between them. Germline V gene lookup returns CDR1 SNHLY and CDR2 FYNNEI. This chain's CDR3 is CASSRGTQYF. Here the CDR3 DNA reads TGTGCCAGCAGCCGGGGGACCCAGTACTTC.

The chain recombines TRBV20-1 with TRBJ1-3, with D unclear. V was cut by 2 bases and J by 4 bases, with 9 bases left in between. The CDR3 has 13 amino acids. Germline assignment: CDR1 DFQATT and CDR2 SNEGSKA (reference sequence). The CDR3 region has the DNA TGCAGTGCTAGATTGGGCGGAGGAAACACCATATATTTT. This translates into CSARLGGGNTIYF.

This clonotype showed up many times. V usage is TRBV7-2 and J usage is TRBJ2-1; 7 nucleotides match TRBD2. Germline-derived CDR1 and CDR2 are SGHTA and FQGNSA. This CDR3 region has 14 residues. V shed 0 bases and J 6 bases; nucleotides not matched to a gene: 2. For the CDR3, the DNA is TGTGCCAGCAGCTTAGCGCTAGCGGTCAATGAGCAGTTCTTC. It codes for CASSLALAVNEQFF.

This clonotype was seen ten or more times. The genes are TRBV11-2 and TRBJ2-3, with a tentative D call TRBD2 (5 bases). CDR3 size: 12 residues. V lost 3 bases and J lost 7, with 8 bases in between. Looked up from germline, CDR1 is SGHAT and CDR2 is FQNNGV. The CDR3 nucleotides are TGTGCCAGCAGCTTGACGGGATATACGCAGTATTTT. Encoded protein: CASSLTGYTQYF.

V is TRBV28 and J is TRBJ2-1, with TRBD2 matching 7 bases. This CDR3 is 17 amino acids long. Trimming removed 8 bases from V and 0 bases from J; junction bases left unmatched: 13. Looked up from germline, CDR1 is MDHEN and CDR2 is SYDVKM. The DNA of the CDR3 is TGTGCCAGCGCCGACCTTAGCGGGTTAGCCTCCTACAATGAGCAGTTCTTC. This sequence encodes CASADLSGLASYNEQFF.

The rearrangement joins TRBV29-1 to TRBJ2-3; D not certain. Germline loops: CDR1 SQVTM, CDR2 ANQGSEA. V was cut by 8 bases and J by 1 base, with 13 bases left in between. CDR3 length: 13 amino acids. DNA of the CDR3: TGCAGCCTTGCGGCTCTTGGCACAGATACGCAGTATTTT. Its translation: CSLAALGTDTQYF.

The rearrangement joins TRBV5-6 to TRBJ2-1, with 9 positions matching TRBD1. Per the germline V gene, CDR1 is SGHDT and CDR2 is YYEEEE. The CDR3 sequence is 17 residues long. V lost 4 bases to trimming and J lost 5 bases; unmatched junction nucleotides: 13. CDR3 sequence: CASSPRLGTGSHNEQFF. The CDR3 DNA reads TGTGCCAGCAGCCCTAGGCTCGGGACAGGGTCCCACAATGAGCAGTTCTTC.

V and J are TRBV7-2 and TRBJ2-7, with TRBD2 matching 7 bases. The CDR3 runs to 15 residues. With 8 bases clipped from V and 1 base from J, the junction kept 11 bases outside the gene matches. Germline V gene data show CDR1 as SGHTA and CDR2 as FQGNSA. The DNA of the CDR3 is TGTGCCAGCTCGAGTTGGGGGGGACGATCCTACGAGCAGTACTTC. Protein sequence: CASSSWGGRSYEQYF.

This clonotype was seen ten or more times. The chain carries TRBV7-8 and TRBJ1-1, with a weak D call TRBD1 (5 bases). The CDR3 consists of 17 residues. V dropped 0 bases and J dropped 5 bases, with 19 bases sitting between them. Germline CDR1 and CDR2: SGHVS and FQNEAQ. CDR3 nucleotide sequence: TGTGCCAGCAGCTTAGCGGGTTTAACTGGCAGGGTAACTGAAGCTTTCTTT. Translating it yields CASSLAGLTGRVTEAFF.